This TCR beta chain was identified during a study of T cells in Graves' hyperthyroidism and ophthalmopathy (dated by TCRdb to between 2017 and 2020). Study-level background: Peripheral blood was sampled at the time of initial diagnosis, prior to any treatment. A discovery cohort of roughly 100 patients, 43 with Graves' ophthalmopathy and fewer than 65 with stable Graves' hyperthyroidism, was used to find distinguishing TCR V-J signatures. Prospective prediction of ophthalmopathy was tested in an independent validation cohort consisting of some 20 hyperthyroidism patients and approximately 16 patients who later progressed to ophthalmopathy. The 95 to 100 discovery patients were randomly divided into training and test sets at a 7:3 ratio. Thyroid tissue and blood T-cell repertoires from six or seven Graves' hyperthyroidism patients were also compared in the study. Following sampling, methimazole starting at 30 mg daily was given to hyperthyroidism patients, and high-dose intravenous methylprednisolone was given to ophthalmopathy patients. The paper reports TCR Vbeta CDR3 sequencing of some 140 peripheral blood samples: around 41 ophthalmopathy, fewer than 80 hyperthyroidism and around 17 progressor patients. Broad study findings and their caveats: A 13 V-J signature model separated ophthalmopathy from stable hyperthyroidism, with around 88% sensitivity and about 81% specificity in cross-validation and 80%/75% in testing. No statistical method was used to set the sample size in advance, and investigators knew the group allocation. Most expanded thyroid clonotypes (frequency above 0.001) were also detected in blood, suggesting blood repertoires may reflect thyroid immune responses. In validation, the model predicted progression to ophthalmopathy with roughly 66% sensitivity and less than 80% specificity, a median of about 6 months before onset.

The TCR beta CDR3 regions were amplified from RNA transcripts. A first-round RT-PCR of the TCR CDR3 used the HTBI primer set with the Qiagen OneStep RT-PCR kit. Libraries were constructed in a second round of multiplex PCR, after which size selection and purification were carried out. Sequencing of the libraries was done on an Illumina HiSeq2000 using paired-end 100 bp reads. The original methods were these. SOAPnuke was used to process the raw data, with reads discarded if the reads contained adapters or uncalled bases, had a mean Phred below 15, or lacked an exact constant-primer or identifier match. COPE v1.2.5 was used to merge the high-quality paired reads, and each unique nucleotide sequence was defined as a clonotype. MiTCR v1.1 was used to align the clonotypes against IMGT TRBV, TRBD and TRBJ reference segments. Analysis was restricted to V-J combinations with a frequency above 0.0001, which covered 98% to 99.2% of repertoires. A TCS score was defined as the ratio of F50 (clonal expansion) to E x V (chaos), with BLOSUM62-based TCRdist applied between CDR3 peptides within each V-J. Welch's t-statistics and random forest reduced roughly 540 V-J features to 13, which were used in a naive Bayes classifier (R e1071). The public sequencing data were trimmed at Q25 with fastp and processed into clonotypes with MiXCR by TCRdb, which kept only in-frame beta chains. Each record represents a unique CDR3 protein, reported with the most common genes and DNA among its rows. These V and J calls derive from TCRdb rather than the authors' analysis. The sample includes around 350,000 distinct CDR3 sequences, with 20% to 25% observed a single time. The ten largest clones capture 70% to 75% of the sample.

V is pruned by 3 bases and J by 0 bases, leaving 11 bases of the junction without a gene match. The CDR3 contains 18 residues, cysteine and phenylalanine counted. Of all the DNA, just the CDR3 is kept, 54 bases in frame from base 1. CDR1 and CDR2, per the germline V gene, are SGHTA and FQGNSA. As regards this clonotype: This receptor's antigen is unknown. Base qualities are not recorded, but no much larger clone differs from it by a single base.

Stable Graves' hyperthyroidism was defined as the absence of progression to ophthalmopathy over 18 months of follow-up. Hyperthyroidism patients were aged 18 to 65 years and newly diagnosed, with disease duration of less than 2 months. Any patient with an uncontrolled infection, another autoimmune disease, pregnancy or lactation was excluded. Diagnoses were established on the basis of clinical symptoms, serum thyroxine and TRAb, thyroid ultrasound, and orbital computed tomography. PBMCs were separated from roughly 10 ml of fresh peripheral blood using Ficoll-Paque density gradient centrifugation. Trizol reagent was used to extract total RNA, and RNA quality was then checked on an Agilent 2100 Bioanalyzer.

Rearrangement joined TRBV7-2 to TRBJ1-1; 9 nucleotides in the junction match TRBD1. This TCR was sampled from a man between 50 and 59 years old with Graves' hyperthyroidism. What was sequenced was blood. The CDR3 amino acid sequence is: CASSFQAGTGTMNTEAFF. The nucleotide sequence is given as TGTGCCAGCAGCTTCCAGGCGGGGACAGGGACAATGAACACTGAAGCTTTCTTT.